This T cell receptor (beta chain) was recorded in a study of T-cell memory formation after mild COVID-19. Study details: In these data, TCR clusters were largely donor specific.

Via MiXCR, TCRdb re-called the 5' RACE reads, giving one row per CDR3 protein. This sample has 250,000 to 300,000 distinct CDR3 sequences, with roughly 15% found just once. The CDR3 is 16 amino acids. Trimming removed 0 bases from V and 0 bases from J, with 9 bases in between. CDR1 is LNHNV and CDR2 is YYDKDF in the germline V gene (reference sequence). Broader study findings: Whether day 37 second-wave clones are SARS-CoV-2-specific was not confirmed. CD4/CD8 balance characterized clones contracting day 15 to 85, and CD4+ skew characterized later expanders.

This clonotype was seen only a few times. Its antigen is not identified. The chain carries TRBV15 and TRBJ2-1; D is ambiguous. Sequences were obtained from PBMCs or a T cell subset sorted from them (not recorded which). This TCR derives from a man aged 18 to 29 who had mild COVID-19 (a few samples of this study predate the infection). Cell type and time point are not known. CDR3 residues: CATSRDMLSSYNEQFF. DNA for the CDR3: TGTGCCACCAGCAGAGATATGCTGAGCTCCTACAATGAGCAGTTCTTC.